Listed here are 26 T cell receptor beta chains from one sample, sequenced in a study of T cells after yellow fever vaccination. In TCRdb, the 5' RACE reads were re-called with MiXCR into one record per CDR3 protein. The data show some 220,000 distinct CDR3 sequences, approximately 3.2% seen once. Sequences were derived from CD4+ T cells sorted from PBMCs, sampled 10 days after the yellow fever booster vaccination. The receptors come from a man younger than 35 who received the YFV17D yellow fever vaccine.

In this sample, this clonotype turned up many times. The J gene is TRBJ1-1, the V gene TRBV24-1; D is perhaps TRBD1 (6 bases). CDR1 KGHDR and CDR2 SFDVKD come from the germline V gene. This CDR3 spans 17 amino acids. Trimming pared 3 bases from V and 2 bases from J, leaving 18 bases between. Written as DNA, the CDR3 is TGTGCCACCAGTGATCCACGTGGGGGGGCGCGTAACACTGAAGCTTTCTTT. It codes for CATSDPRGGARNTEAFF.

The rearrangement joins TRBV5-1 to TRBJ1-4, with 8 positions matching TRBD1. Germline assignment: CDR1 SGHRS and CDR2 YFSETQ. This CDR3 has 14 residues. V was clipped by 4 bases and J by 8 bases; unmatched bases: 7. The CDR3 is CASSQDRVNEKLFF. CDR3 DNA: TGCGCCAGCAGCCAGGACAGGGTAAACGAAAAACTGTTTTTT.

The CDR3 nucleotides are TGTGCCAGCAGTCCCCAGGGCGGGGGTATCACCGGGGAGCTGTTTTTT. This codes for CASSPQGGGITGELFF. The chain has TRBV4-2 and TRBJ2-2, with TRBD2 identical over 7 bases. The CDR3 runs 16 residues. The V and J ends lost 6 bases and 4 bases, in that order; junction bases with no gene match: 11. Germline loops: CDR1 LGHNA, CDR2 YNFKEQ.

This clonotype was counted only a few times. J is TRBJ1-6 and V is TRBV6-2 or TRBV6-3; D ambiguous. The CDR3 totals 16 residues. The V gene lost 6 bases and the J gene lost 7 bases, with 19 bases spanning the gap. Per the germline V gene, CDR1 is MNHEY and CDR2 is SVGEGT. CDR3 region: CASRGRIPSQNSPLHF. The CDR3 coding sequence is TGTGCCAGCAGAGGACGTATACCTTCTCAAAATTCACCCCTCCACTTT.

CDR3 DNA: TGTGCCAGCAGTTACCAGGGCAGGACTGAAGCTTTCTTT. Its protein is CASSYQGRTEAFF. The V call is TRBV6-5, the J call TRBJ1-1; a weak D match, TRBD1 (5 bases). The CDR3 spans 13 residues. The V gene's germline CDR1 is MNHEY and CDR2 SVGAGI. Trimming left V 2 bases short and J 5 bases short, with 9 bases between.

The rearrangement uses TRBV20-1 and TRBJ2-6, with D uncertain. CDR1 DFQATT and CDR2 SNEGSKA come from the germline V gene (reference sequence). Trimming removed 5 bases at V and 2 bases at J, with 7 bases between. This CDR3 region has 13 residues. The CDR3 region has the DNA TGCAGTGCTCCGGTTGCTGGGGCCAACGTCCTGACTTTC. Translation gives CSAPVAGANVLTF.

The chain joins TRBV5-1 to TRBJ2-5; no clear D gene. Germline CDR1 SGHRS, CDR2 YFSETQ. There are 14 residues in the CDR3. V was shortened by 0 bases and J by 4 bases, with 10 bases between the two germline ends. Here the CDR3 reads CASSLEVRRETQYF. The DNA for the CDR3 is TGCGCCAGCAGCTTGGAGGTCCGCCGAGAGACCCAGTACTTC.

The rearrangement uses TRBV4-1 and TRBJ2-1; 16 nucleotides line up with TRBD2. Germline values: CDR1 MGHRA, CDR2 YSYEKL. The CDR3 consists of 20 residues. The V segment lost 5 bases and the J segment 0 bases; nucleotides outside the gene matches: 10. The CDR3 here is CASSELGLAGGGGSYNEQFF. In DNA, the CDR3 is TGCGCCAGCAGCGAGTTGGGACTAGCGGGGGGGGGAGGCTCCTACAATGAGCAGTTCTTC.

Many counts were recorded for this clonotype. The rearrangement joins TRBV20-1 to TRBJ1-2; D possibly corresponds to TRBD1 (5 bases). The CDR3 sequence is 14 residues long. Trimming pared 1 base from V and 1 base from J, leaving 10 bases between. Per the germline V gene, CDR1 is DFQATT and CDR2 is SNEGSKA (reference sequence). DNA for the CDR3: TGCAGTGCTAGAGGGGGCAGGCATAACTATGGCTACACCTTC. Translated: CSARGGRHNYGYTF.

This clonotype appeared many times. The chain links TRBV5-1 to TRBJ2-3; TRBD1 aligns across 7 bases. The CDR3 covers 13 residues. Trimming cost V 5 bases and J 3 bases; bases outside gene matches: 3. Germline lookup yields CDR1 SGHRS and CDR2 YFSETQ. CDR3 protein: CASRRGQTDTQYF. In DNA form, the CDR3 reads TGCGCCAGCAGGAGGGGACAGACAGATACGCAGTATTTT.

Many counts were recorded for this clonotype. V usage is TRBV20-1 and J usage is TRBJ2-6; no reliable D call. Looked up from germline, CDR1 is DFQATT and CDR2 is SNEGSKA (reference sequence). V was cut by 6 bases and J by 2 bases, with 5 bases left in between. This CDR3 contains 12 residues. In DNA, the CDR3 is TGCAGTGCAACACCTGGGGCCAACGTCCTGACTTTC. Amino acids: CSATPGANVLTF.

This clonotype showed up many times. The CDR3 bases are TGTGCCAGCAGTTTACCCGGACTGAAATACGAGCAGTACTTC. It yields the protein CASSLPGLKYEQYF. The rearrangement uses TRBV12-3 or TRBV12-4 and TRBJ2-7; TRBD2 might be the D (5 bases). The CDR3 consists of 14 residues. V was clipped by 2 bases and J by 4 bases, with 12 bases between them.

This chain connects TRBV5-4 to TRBJ1-1; no firm D call. The CDR3 consists of 14 residues. The germline V gene encodes CDR1 SGHNT and CDR2 YYREEE (reference sequence). The germline V and J ends were trimmed by 3 bases and 4 bases, with 13 bases remaining between them. Here the CDR3 reads CASSYGQDSTEAFF. As DNA, the CDR3 is TGTGCCAGCAGCTACGGCCAAGATAGCACTGAAGCTTTCTTT.

This clonotype has a handful of counts. This rearrangement joins TRBV4-1 to TRBJ1-2; D is perhaps TRBD1 (6 bases). The germline V gene has CDR1 MGHRA and CDR2 YSYEKL. Trimming pared 0 bases from V and 8 bases from J, leaving 16 bases between. The CDR3 has 15 amino acids. CDR3 protein: CASSQEQGSFTGYTF. The CDR3 DNA is TGCGCCAGCAGCCAAGAGCAGGGGAGTTTTACCGGCTACACCTTC.

The chain is built from TRBV29-1 and TRBJ1-1; 8 nucleotides align to TRBD1. The CDR3 consists of 13 residues. V dropped 6 bases and J dropped 0; count of bases not matched to a gene: 3. CDR1 is SQVTM and CDR2 is ANQGSEA in the germline V gene. The CDR3 coding sequence is TGCAGCGTGGGACAGGCAATGAACACTGAAGCTTTCTTT. Its protein product is CSVGQAMNTEAFF. The full variable domain, in which reference TRBV29-1 and TRBJ1-1 provide the parts outside the CDR3, is SAVISQKPSRDICQRGTSLTIQCQVDSQVTMMFWYRQQPGQSLTLIATANQGSEATYESGFVIDKFPISRPNLTFSTLTVSNMSPEDSSIYLCSVGQAMNTEAFFGQGTRLTVV.

The rearrangement uses TRBV20-1 and TRBJ2-3; 7 bases line up with TRBD1. Germline V gene sequence: CDR1 DFQATT, CDR2 SNEGSKA (reference sequence). V trimming: 8 bases; J trimming: 5 bases; junction bases outside the gene matches: 13. The CDR3 totals 14 residues. The CDR3 nucleotides are TGCAGTCAGAGGGGGCCCCGCACCCTAGATACGCAGTATTTT. It specifies CSQRGPRTLDTQYF.

This clonotype has a count of ten or more. CDR3 in amino acids: CASSLEPGGLQETQYF. Here the CDR3 DNA reads TGCGCCAGCAGCTTGGAACCAGGGGGCCTCCAAGAGACCCAGTACTTC. J is TRBJ2-5 and V is TRBV5-1; 8 nucleotides match TRBD1. This CDR3 is 16 amino acids long. The J segment lost 1 base and the V segment lost 0 bases, leaving 5 bases of the junction unmatched. Germline V CDR1 and CDR2: SGHRS, YFSETQ. The full variable domain, completed using reference TRBV5-1 and TRBJ2-5, is KAGVTQTPRYLIKTRGQQVTLSCSPISGHRSVSWYQQTPGQGLQFLFEYFSETQRNKGNFPGRFSGRQFSNSRSEMNVSTLELGDSALYLCASSLEPGGLQETQYFGPGTRLLVL.

This clonotype was recorded many times. The chain uses TRBV5-1 and TRBJ2-5; either TRBD1 or TRBD2 may supply D (5 bases each). The V and J ends lost 0 bases and 1 base respectively, with 10 bases between them. CDR3 length equals 15 residues. The germline V gene encodes CDR1 SGHRS and CDR2 YFSETQ. The CDR3 protein is CASSLVPGTQETQYF. In DNA form, the CDR3 reads TGCGCCAGCAGCTTGGTTCCAGGGACCCAAGAGACCCAGTACTTC.

This clonotype has a count of ten or more. V gene TRBV9 combines with J gene TRBJ2-3; no clear D gene. Per germline, CDR1 SGDLS and CDR2 YYNGEE. The CDR3 loop spans 13 amino acids. The V end lost 4 bases, the J end lost 2 bases, and 8 bases lay between the germline ends. DNA for the CDR3: TGTGCCAGCAGCTCTCAAGTCACAGATACGCAGTATTTT. This codes for CASSSQVTDTQYF.

This chain links TRBV7-2 with TRBJ2-7; either TRBD1 or TRBD2 may supply D (6 bases each). Germline V gives CDR1 SGHTA, CDR2 FQGNSA. Between the trimmed V and J ends, which lost 1 base and 9 bases, there was a span of 10 bases. CDR3 length: 12 residues. The CDR3 protein is CASSLEGGRQYV. CDR3 nucleotides: TGTGCCAGCAGCTTAGAGGGGGGAAGGCAGTACGTC.

This clonotype was seen at least ten times. This CDR3 is CASSSQGNNSPLHF. CDR3 DNA sequence: TGTGCCAGCAGCTCACAGGGGAATAATTCACCCCTCCACTTT. The genes are TRBV7-2 and TRBJ1-6; TRBD1 agrees at 7 bases. V lost 4 bases and J lost 5; bases outside the gene matches: 2. CDR1 SGHTA and CDR2 FQGNSA come from the germline V gene. CDR3 length equals 14 residues. Based on the CDR3 plus reference TRBV7-2 and TRBJ1-6, the full variable domain is GAGVSQSPSNKVTEKGKDVELRCDPISGHTALYWYRQSLGQGLEFLIYFQGNSAPDKSGLPSDRFSAERTGGSVSTLTIQRTQQEDSAVYLCASSSQGNNSPLHFGNGTRLTVT.

V is TRBV20-1 and J is TRBJ2-2; 9 positions agree with TRBD2. Germline V gene sequence: CDR1 DFQATT, CDR2 SNEGSKA (reference sequence). V shed 0 bases, J shed 7 bases, and the junction held 3 bases outside the gene matches. This CDR3 is built from 14 residues. The CDR3 DNA is TGCAGTGCTAGAGATGGCGGGGGGGTCGGGGAGCTGTTTTTT. Encoded protein: CSARDGGGVGELFF.

This chain links TRBV20-1 with TRBJ2-5; possibly TRBD2 for D (5 bases). Trimming removed 3 bases from V and 5 bases from J, with 10 bases in between. The CDR3 covers 12 residues. CDR1 and CDR2 from the germline V gene are DFQATT and SNEGSKA (reference sequence). DNA for the CDR3: TGCAGTGCTAGTGAGGGTGTGGAGACCCAGTACTTC. Encoded protein: CSASEGVETQYF.

This clonotype has ten or more counts. The rearrangement links TRBV5-1 to TRBJ2-7, with D unclear. Trimming took 0 bases from V and 7 from J, leaving 8 bases between them. This CDR3 is 12 amino acids long. Germline CDR1 reads SGHRS; CDR2 reads YFSETQ. The CDR3 spells CASSLDSAEQYV. The DNA for the CDR3 is TGCGCCAGCAGCTTGGACTCGGCTGAGCAGTACGTC.

This clonotype was observed a few times. CDR3 nucleotide sequence: TGTGCCAGCAGTTACTCAGGGTCGAGCTCCTACGAGCAGTACTTC. Protein: CASSYSGSSSYEQYF. The chain joins TRBV6-5 to TRBJ2-7; D unclear. Trimming shortened V by 0 bases and J by 0 bases, and 9 bases separated the two germline ends. Germline loops: CDR1 MNHEY, CDR2 SVGAGI. This CDR3 has 15 residues.

At least ten counts were recorded for this clonotype. This chain uses TRBV2 with TRBJ2-5; the match to TRBD2 covers 9 bases. The CDR3 covers 15 residues. Germline lookup yields CDR1 SNHLY and CDR2 FYNNEI. V shed 8 bases, J shed 5 bases, and the junction held 12 bases outside the gene matches. CDR3 sequence: CASGRSSGGGETQYF. In DNA form, the CDR3 reads TGTGCCAGCGGGCGGAGTAGCGGGGGAGGGGAGACCCAGTACTTC.